This T cell receptor beta chain emerged from a study of blood T cells in healthy people across ages. This clonotype has only one observation. A J-beta primer mix and a sample-barcoded 5' primer were used in a second PCR of roughly 6 to 12 cycles. From the 5' RACE reads, TCRdb called clonotypes with MiXCR, one entry per CDR3 protein. The sample has about a million distinct CDR3 sequences, 51% seen once. CDR3 length equals 18 residues. Germline V gene lookup returns CDR1 SGHTA and CDR2 FQGNSA. This sequence joins TRBV7-2 and TRBJ2-7; a weak D match, TRBD2 (6 bases). The J call is uncertain, as TRBJ2-5 better fits the DNA end. Material: blood. The sequence derives from a woman aged 55-70 years in good health. The CDR3 nucleotides read TGTGCCAGCAGCTTATACGTATGGACTAACGGGAGTAAAGAGACCCAGTACTTC. It specifies CASSLYVWTNGSKETQYF.